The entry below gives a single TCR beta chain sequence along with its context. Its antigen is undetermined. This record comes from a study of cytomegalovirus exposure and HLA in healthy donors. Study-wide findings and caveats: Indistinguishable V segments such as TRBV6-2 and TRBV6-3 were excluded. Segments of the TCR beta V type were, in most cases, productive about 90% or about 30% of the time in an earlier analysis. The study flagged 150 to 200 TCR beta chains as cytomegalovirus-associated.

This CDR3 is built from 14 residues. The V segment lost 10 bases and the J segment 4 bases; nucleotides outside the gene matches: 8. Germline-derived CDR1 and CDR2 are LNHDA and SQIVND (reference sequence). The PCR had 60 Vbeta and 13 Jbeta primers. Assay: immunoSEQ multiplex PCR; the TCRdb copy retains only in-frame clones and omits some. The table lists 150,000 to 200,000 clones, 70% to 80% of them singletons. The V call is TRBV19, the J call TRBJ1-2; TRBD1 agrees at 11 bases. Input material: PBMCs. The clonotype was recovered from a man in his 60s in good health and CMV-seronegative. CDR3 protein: CATNSDRGPYGYTF. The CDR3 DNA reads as TGTGCCACCAACTCGGACAGGGGGCCCTATGGCTACACCTTC.